This TCR beta chain emerged from a study of PD-L1 blockade in urothelial cancer. At the level of the study: Previous chemotherapy exposure amounted to 0 to 3 regimens for patients. The authors examined blood 3 weeks (second dose) and 6 weeks after treatment start.

Synthetic TCR analog templates were spiked into each PCR. Using immunoSEQ multiplex PCR, the repertoire was profiled, and TCRdb retains in-frame clones only, with some absent. The table includes tens of thousands of clones, 70% to 90% detected once. Only a few counts were recorded for this clone. This CDR3 contains 16 residues. Germline V gene data show CDR1 as MNHNS and CDR2 as SASEGT. V was cut by 3 bases and J by 0 bases, with 14 bases left in between. The sample's time point: pretreatment peripheral blood. This TCR was recovered from a man in his sixties with urothelial cancer. Specimen: PBMCs, collected around atezolizumab (anti-PD-L1) treatment. The V gene is TRBV6-1, the J gene TRBJ1-2; the D gene is possibly TRBD1 (6 bases). The CDR3 loop is CASSDIRTETNYGYTF. The CDR3 DNA is TGTGCCAGCAGTGATATAAGGACAGAGACTAACTATGGCTACACCTTC.